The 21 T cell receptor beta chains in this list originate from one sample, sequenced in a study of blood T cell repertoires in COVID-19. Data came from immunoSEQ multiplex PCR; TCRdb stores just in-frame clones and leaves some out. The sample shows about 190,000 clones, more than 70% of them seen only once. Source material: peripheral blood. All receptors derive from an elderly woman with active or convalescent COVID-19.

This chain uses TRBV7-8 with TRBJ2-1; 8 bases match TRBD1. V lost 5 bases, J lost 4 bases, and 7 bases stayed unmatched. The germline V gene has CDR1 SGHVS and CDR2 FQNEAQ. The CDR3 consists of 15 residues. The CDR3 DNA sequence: TGTGCCAGCAGCATATCCCGGACAGGGTACAATGAGCAGTTCTTC. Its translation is CASSISRTGYNEQFF.

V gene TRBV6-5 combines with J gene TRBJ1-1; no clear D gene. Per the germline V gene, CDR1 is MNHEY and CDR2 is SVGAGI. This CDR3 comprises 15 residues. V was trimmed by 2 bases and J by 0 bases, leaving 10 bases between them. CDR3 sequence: CASSYLGVMNTEAFF. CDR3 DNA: TGTGCCAGCAGTTACCTGGGAGTGATGAACACTGAAGCTTTCTTT.

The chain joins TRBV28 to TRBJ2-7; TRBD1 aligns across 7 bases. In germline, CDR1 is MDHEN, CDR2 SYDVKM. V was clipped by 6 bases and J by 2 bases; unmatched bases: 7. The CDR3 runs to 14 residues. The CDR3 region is CASSQSGQTYEQYF. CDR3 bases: TGTGCCAGCAGCCAATCGGGACAGACCTACGAGCAGTACTTC.

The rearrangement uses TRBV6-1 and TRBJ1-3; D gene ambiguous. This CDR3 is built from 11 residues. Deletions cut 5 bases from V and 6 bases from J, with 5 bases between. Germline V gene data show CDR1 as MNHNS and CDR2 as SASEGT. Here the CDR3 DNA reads TGTGCCAGCAGTCCCCAAAACACCATATATTTT. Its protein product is CASSPQNTIYF.

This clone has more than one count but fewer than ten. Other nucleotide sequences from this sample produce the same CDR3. The CDR3 DNA sequence: TGTGCCAGCAGTGAACGCGGGAGCTACGAGCAGTACTTC. This encodes CASSERGSYEQYF. This rearrangement joins TRBV6-1 to TRBJ2-7; TRBD2 aligns across 7 bases. Unmatched junction bases numbered 1, after V lost 2 bases and J lost 3 bases. Germline values: CDR1 MNHNS, CDR2 SASEGT. CDR3 length equals 13 residues.

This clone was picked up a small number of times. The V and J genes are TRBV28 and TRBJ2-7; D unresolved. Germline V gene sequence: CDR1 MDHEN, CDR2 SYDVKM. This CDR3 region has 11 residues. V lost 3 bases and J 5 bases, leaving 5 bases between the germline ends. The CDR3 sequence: CASSFRHEQYF. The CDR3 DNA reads TGTGCCAGCAGTTTCAGGCACGAGCAGTACTTC. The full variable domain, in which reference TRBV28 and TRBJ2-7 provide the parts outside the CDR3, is DVKVTQSSRYLVKRTGEKVFLECVQDMDHENMFWYRQDPGLGLRLIYFSYDVKMKEKGDIPEGYSVSREKKERFSLILESASTNQTSMYLCASSFRHEQYFGPGTRLTVT.

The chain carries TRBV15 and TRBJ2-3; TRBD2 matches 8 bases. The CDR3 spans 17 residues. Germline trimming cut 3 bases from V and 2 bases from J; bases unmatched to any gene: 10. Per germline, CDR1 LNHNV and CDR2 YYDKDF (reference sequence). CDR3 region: CATSSPFGRGDTDTQYF. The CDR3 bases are TGTGCCACCAGCAGCCCGTTTGGGCGGGGGGACACAGATACGCAGTATTTT.

The CDR3 here is CAWRPKTGSGFSTEAFF. Here the CDR3 DNA reads TGTGCCTGGAGACCCAAGACAGGTTCGGGGTTTAGCACTGAAGCTTTCTTT. The genes are TRBV30 and TRBJ1-1, with D perhaps TRBD1 (6 bases). Germline V lookup: CDR1 GTSNPN, CDR2 SVGIG (reference sequence). Trimming pared 3 bases from V and 4 bases from J, leaving 24 bases between. This CDR3 is built from 17 residues.

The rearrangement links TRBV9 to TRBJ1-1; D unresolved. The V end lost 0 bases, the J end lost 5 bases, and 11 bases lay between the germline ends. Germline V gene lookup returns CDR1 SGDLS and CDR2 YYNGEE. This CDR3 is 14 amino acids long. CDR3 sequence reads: CASSVGVGRTEAFF. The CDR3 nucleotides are TGTGCCAGCAGCGTAGGGGTAGGGAGGACTGAAGCTTTCTTT.

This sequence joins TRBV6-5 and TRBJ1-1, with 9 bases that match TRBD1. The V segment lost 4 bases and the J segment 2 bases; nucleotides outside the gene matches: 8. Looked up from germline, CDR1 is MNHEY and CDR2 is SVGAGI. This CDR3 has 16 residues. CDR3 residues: CASSFRGGQGNTEAFF. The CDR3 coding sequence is TGTGCCAGCAGTTTCCGGGGGGGACAGGGCAACACTGAAGCTTTCTTT.

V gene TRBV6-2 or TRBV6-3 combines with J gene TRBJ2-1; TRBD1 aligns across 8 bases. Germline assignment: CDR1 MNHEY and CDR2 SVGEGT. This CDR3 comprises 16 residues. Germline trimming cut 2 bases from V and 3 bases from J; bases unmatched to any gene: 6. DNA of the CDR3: TGTGCCAGCAGTTACCCGACAGGGGACGTCTACAATGAGCAGTTCTTC. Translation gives CASSYPTGDVYNEQFF.

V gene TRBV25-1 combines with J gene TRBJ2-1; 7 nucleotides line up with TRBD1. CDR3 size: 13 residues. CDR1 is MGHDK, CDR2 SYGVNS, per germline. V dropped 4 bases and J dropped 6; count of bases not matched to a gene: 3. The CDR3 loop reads CASSGGQRNEQFF. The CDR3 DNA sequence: TGTGCCAGCAGTGGGGGACAGCGCAATGAGCAGTTCTTC.

This CDR3 reads CASSGYGQLPTEAFF. The CDR3 DNA reads TGTGCCAGCAGCGGATACGGACAGTTACCTACTGAAGCTTTCTTT. The rearrangement links TRBV9 to TRBJ1-1; D is possibly TRBD1 (6 bases). Trimming left V 3 bases short and J 5 bases short, with 17 bases between. CDR3 length: 15 amino acids. Germline V gene lookup returns CDR1 SGDLS and CDR2 YYNGEE.

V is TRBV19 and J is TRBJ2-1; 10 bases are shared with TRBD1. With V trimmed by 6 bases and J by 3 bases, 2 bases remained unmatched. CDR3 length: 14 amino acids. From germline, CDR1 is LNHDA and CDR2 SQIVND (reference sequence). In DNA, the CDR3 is TGTGCCAGTAGCCGGGACAGGGGCTACAATGAGCAGTTCTTC. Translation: CASSRDRGYNEQFF.

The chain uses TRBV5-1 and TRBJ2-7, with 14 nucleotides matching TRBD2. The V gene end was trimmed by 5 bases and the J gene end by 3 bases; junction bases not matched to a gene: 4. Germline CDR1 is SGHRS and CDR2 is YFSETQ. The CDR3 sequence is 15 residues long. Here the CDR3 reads CASSRGLAGVYEQYF. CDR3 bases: TGCGCCAGCAGTCGGGGACTAGCGGGAGTCTACGAGCAGTACTTC.

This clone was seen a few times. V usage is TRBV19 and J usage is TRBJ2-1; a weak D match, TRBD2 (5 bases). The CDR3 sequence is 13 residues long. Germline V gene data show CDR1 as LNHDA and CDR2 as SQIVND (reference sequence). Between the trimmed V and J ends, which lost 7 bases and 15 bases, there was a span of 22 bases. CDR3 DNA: TGTGCCAGTAATCCCAGCGGTATAAGTCAGCCGTTCTTC. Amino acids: CASNPSGISQPFF.

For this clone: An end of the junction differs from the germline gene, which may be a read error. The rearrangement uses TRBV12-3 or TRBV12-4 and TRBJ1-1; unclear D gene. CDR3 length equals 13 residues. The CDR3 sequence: CASSLGRAGEASF. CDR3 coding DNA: TGTGCCAGCAGTTTAGGGCGGGCGGGTGAAGCTTCCTTT.

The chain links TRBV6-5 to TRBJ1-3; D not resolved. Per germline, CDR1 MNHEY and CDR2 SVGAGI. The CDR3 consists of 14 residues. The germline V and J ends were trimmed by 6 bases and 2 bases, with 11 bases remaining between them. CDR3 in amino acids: CASSTPEAGNTIYF. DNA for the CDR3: TGTGCCAGCAGCACCCCAGAAGCTGGAAACACCATATATTTT.

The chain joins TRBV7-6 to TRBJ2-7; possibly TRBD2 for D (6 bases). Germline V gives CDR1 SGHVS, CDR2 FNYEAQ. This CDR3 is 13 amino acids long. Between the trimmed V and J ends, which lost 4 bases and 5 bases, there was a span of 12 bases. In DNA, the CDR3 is TGTGCCAGCAGCTCATCGGGGGTCCACGAGCAGTACTTC. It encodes CASSSSGVHEQYF.

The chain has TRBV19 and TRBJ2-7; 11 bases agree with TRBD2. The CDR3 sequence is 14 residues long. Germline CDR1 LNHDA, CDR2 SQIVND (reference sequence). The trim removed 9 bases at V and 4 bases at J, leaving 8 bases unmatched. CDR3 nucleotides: TGTGCCAGCGCTTCCGGGACTAGCGGTTACGAGCAGTACTTC. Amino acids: CASASGTSGYEQYF.

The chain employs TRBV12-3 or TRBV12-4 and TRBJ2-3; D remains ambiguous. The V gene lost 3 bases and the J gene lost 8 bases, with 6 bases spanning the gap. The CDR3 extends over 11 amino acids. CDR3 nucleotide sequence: TGTGCCAGCAGTTTTTCTCGTACGCAGTATTTT. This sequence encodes CASSFSRTQYF.